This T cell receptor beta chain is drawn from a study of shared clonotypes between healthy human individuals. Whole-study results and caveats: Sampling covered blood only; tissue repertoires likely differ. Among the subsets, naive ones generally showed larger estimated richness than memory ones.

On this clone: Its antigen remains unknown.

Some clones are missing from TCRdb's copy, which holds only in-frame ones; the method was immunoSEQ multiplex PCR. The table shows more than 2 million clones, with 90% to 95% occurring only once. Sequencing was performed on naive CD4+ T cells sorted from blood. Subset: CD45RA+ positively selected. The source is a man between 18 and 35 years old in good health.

The DNA for the CDR3 is TGTGCCAGCAGTTACGGCCAGGGTGTGGGGACACCCCTCCACTTT. It specifies CASSYGQGVGTPLHF. The genes are TRBV6-5 and TRBJ1-6; D may be TRBD1 (5 bases). Germline assignment: CDR1 MNHEY and CDR2 SVGAGI. The CDR3 consists of 15 residues. Trimming stripped 2 bases from V and 11 bases from J, with 16 bases between.